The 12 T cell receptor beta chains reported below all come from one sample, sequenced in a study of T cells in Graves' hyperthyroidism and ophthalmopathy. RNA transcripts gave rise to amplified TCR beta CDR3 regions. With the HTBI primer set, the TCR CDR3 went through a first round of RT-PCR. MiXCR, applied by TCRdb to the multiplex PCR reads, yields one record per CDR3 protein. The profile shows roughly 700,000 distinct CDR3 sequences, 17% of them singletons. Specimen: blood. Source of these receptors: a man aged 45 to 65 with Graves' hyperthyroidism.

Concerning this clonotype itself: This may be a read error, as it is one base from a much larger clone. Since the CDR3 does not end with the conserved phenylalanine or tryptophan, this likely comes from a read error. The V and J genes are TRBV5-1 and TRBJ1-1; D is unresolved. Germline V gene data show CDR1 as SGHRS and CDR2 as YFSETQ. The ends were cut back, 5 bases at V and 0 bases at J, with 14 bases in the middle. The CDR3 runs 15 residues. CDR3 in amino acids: CASRPRRVMNTEAFI. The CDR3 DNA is TGCGCCAGCAGGCCCAGGCGCGTGATGAACACTGAAGCTTTCATT.

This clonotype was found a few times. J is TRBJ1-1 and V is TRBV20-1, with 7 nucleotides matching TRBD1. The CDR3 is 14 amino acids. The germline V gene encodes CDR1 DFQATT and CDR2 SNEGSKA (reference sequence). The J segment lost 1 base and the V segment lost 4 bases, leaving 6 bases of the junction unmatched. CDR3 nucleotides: TGCAGTGCTAAATTTGGGACAGAGAACACTGAAGCTTTCTTT. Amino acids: CSAKFGTENTEAFF.

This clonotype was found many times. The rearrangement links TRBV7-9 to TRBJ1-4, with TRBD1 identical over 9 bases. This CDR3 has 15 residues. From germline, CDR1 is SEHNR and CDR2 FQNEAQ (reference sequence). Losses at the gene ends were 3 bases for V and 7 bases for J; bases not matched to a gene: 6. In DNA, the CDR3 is TGTGCCAGCAGCTTTATCGGGACAGGGCTTGAAAAACTGTTTTTT. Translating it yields CASSFIGTGLEKLFF.

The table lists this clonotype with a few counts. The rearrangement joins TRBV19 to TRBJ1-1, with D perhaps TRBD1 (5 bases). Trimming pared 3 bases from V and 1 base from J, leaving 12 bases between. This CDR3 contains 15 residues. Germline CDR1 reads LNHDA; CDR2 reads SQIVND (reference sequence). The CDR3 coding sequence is TGTGCCAGTAGTATCCTTACTACAGGGAACACTGAAGCTTTCTTT. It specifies CASSILTTGNTEAFF.

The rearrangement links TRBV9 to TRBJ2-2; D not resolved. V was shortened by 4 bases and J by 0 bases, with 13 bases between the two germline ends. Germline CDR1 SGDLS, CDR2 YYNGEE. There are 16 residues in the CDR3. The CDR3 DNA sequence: TGTGCCAGCAGCCAAATGGCGACACCGAACACCGGGGAGCTGTTTTTT. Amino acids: CASSQMATPNTGELFF.

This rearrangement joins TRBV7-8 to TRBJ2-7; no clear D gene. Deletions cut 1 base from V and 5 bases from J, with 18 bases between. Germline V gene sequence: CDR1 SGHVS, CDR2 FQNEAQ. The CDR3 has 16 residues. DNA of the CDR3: TGTGCCAGCAGCTTAGGTTGGGTCAGGCTCGAAAACGAGCAGTACTTC. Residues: CASSLGWVRLENEQYF.

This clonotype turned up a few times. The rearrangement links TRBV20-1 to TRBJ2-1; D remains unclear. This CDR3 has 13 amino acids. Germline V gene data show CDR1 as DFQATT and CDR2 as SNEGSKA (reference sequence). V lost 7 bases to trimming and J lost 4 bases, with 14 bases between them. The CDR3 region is CSVRTPEYNEQFF. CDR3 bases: TGCAGTGTCCGGACCCCCGAGTACAATGAGCAGTTCTTC.

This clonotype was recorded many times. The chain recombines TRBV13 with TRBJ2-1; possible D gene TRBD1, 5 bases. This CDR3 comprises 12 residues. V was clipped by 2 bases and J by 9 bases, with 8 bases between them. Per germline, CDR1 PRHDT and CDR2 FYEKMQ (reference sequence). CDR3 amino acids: CASSLSGFEQFF. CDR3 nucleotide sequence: TGTGCCAGCAGCTTATCAGGGTTTGAGCAGTTCTTC. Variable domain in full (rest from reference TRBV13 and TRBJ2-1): AAGVIQSPRHLIKEKRETATLKCYPIPRHDTVYWYQQGPGQDPQFLISFYEKMQSDKGSIPDRFSAQQFSDYHSELNMSSLELGDSALYFCASSLSGFEQFFGPGTRLTVL.

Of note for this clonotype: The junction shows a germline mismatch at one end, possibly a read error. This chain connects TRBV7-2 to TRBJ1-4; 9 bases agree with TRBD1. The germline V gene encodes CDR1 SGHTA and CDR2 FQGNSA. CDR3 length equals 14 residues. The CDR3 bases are TGTGCCAGCAGCCCCGACAGGGGGTTTGAAAAGCTGTTTTTT. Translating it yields CASSPDRGFEKLFF.

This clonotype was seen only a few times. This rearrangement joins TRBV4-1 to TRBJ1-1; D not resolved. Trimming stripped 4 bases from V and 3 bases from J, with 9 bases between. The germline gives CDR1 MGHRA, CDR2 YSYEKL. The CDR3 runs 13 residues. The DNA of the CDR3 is TGCGCCAGCAGCCGGGAAATGCACACTGAAGCTTTCTTT. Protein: CASSREMHTEAFF.

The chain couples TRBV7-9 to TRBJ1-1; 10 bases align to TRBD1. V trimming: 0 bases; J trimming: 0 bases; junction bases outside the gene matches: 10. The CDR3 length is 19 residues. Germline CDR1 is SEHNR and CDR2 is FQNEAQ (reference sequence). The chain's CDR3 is CASSLAKYRQGAMNTEAFF. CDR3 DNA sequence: TGTGCCAGCAGCTTAGCAAAATACCGACAGGGGGCCATGAACACTGAAGCTTTCTTT.

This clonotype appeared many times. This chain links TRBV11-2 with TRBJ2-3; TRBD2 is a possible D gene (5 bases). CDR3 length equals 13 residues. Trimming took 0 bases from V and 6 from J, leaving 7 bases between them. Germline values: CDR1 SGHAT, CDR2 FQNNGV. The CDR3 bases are TGTGCCAGCAGCTTAGATCCGGGGGATACGCAGTATTTT. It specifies CASSLDPGDTQYF. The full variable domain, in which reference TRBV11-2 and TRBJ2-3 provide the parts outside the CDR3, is EAGVAQSPRYKIIEKRQSVAFWCNPISGHATLYWYQQILGQGPKLLIQFQNNGVVDDSQLPKDRFSAERLKGVDSTLKIQPAKLEDSAVYLCASSLDPGDTQYFGPGTRLTVL.